The clone carrying this T cell receptor (beta chain) was counted between two and nine times. Germline assignment: CDR1 GTSNPN and CDR2 SVGIG (reference sequence). The CDR3 runs to 15 residues. Between the trimmed V and J ends, which lost 0 bases and 3 bases, there was a span of 11 bases. The sample is drawn from a study of T-cell memory formation after mild COVID-19. Across the study: TCR clustering was largely donor specific.

TCRdb recomputed calls from the 5' RACE reads with MiXCR, one row per CDR3 protein. Of a few hundred thousand distinct CDR3 sequences listed, 25% to 30% were seen once; the top ten hold roughly 12%. This chain uses TRBV30 with TRBJ2-2, with D maybe TRBD1 (6 bases). This receptor was identified in an adult woman who had mild COVID-19 (a few samples of this study predate the infection). Cell type and time point are not known. The sample taken for sequencing was PBMCs or a T cell subset sorted from them (not recorded which). The CDR3 reads CAWSVGTLYTGELFF. The CDR3 coding sequence is TGTGCCTGGAGTGTCGGGACACTTTACACCGGGGAGCTGTTTTTT.